This entry is about one TCR beta chain. The antigen is not known. A multiplex PCR was run with 60 Vbeta primers and 13 Jbeta primers. Produced via immunoSEQ multiplex PCR; TCRdb's table is partial and in-frame only. The data show roughly 100,000 clones, around 85% seen once. This CDR3 has 11 amino acids. V lost 3 bases, J lost 5 bases, and 4 bases lay in between. Germline lookup yields CDR1 SEHNR and CDR2 FQNEAQ (reference sequence). The data are from a study of cytomegalovirus exposure and HLA in healthy donors. Findings and limits, study-wide: A later analysis, which compared TCR beta chains of equal frequency, found the HLA-associated ones more clonally expanded. Altogether, some 160 TCR beta chains were recorded as cytomegalovirus-associated. Three of the chains that were CMV-associated were confirmed in vitro to be specific for CMV antigens. TCR beta sequences reportedly predicted most subjects' HLA-A and HLA-B alleles accurately.

Sequencing was performed on PBMCs. The V call is TRBV7-9, the J call TRBJ2-5; D gene uncertain. This sequence was found in a man aged 25 to 45 in good health and CMV-seronegative. CDR3 in amino acids: CASSFLETQYF. The CDR3 bases are TGTGCCAGCAGCTTCTTGGAGACCCAGTACTTC.